Detailed here is one TCR beta chain. This entry belongs to a study of blood T cell repertoires in COVID-19. Study-level information: Both acute and convalescent COVID-19 samples were obtained from the United States, Italy and Spain. PBMCs, B-cell-depleted T cells, or T cells provided the cDNA or gDNA that made up the material.

Trimming shortened V by 6 bases and J by 0 bases, and 5 bases separated the two germline ends. The CDR3 totals 12 residues. Original methodology: Researchers report that nucleated cell counts were estimated from reference gene primer amplification. Sequencing was performed with immunoSEQ multiplex PCR; in TCRdb, only in-frame clones are kept and a portion is missing. The V and J calls and the clone size are those of that table, but D and trimming were determined from the DNA. The repertoire consists of roughly 250,000 clones, with roughly 80% occurring once and the leading ten covering roughly 4.2%.

This chain connects TRBV12-3 or TRBV12-4 to TRBJ1-1; D gene uncertain. Sequenced: peripheral blood. The sequence was collected from a woman aged 35 to 49 with active or convalescent COVID-19. DNA for the CDR3: TGTGCCAGCAGACTCATGAACACTGAAGCTTTCTTT. This sequence encodes CASRLMNTEAFF.